This TCR beta chain originates from a study of T cells after yellow fever vaccination. Study-level information: Preparation of fractions with low cell numbers was performed using SMART-Seq v4 Ultra Low Input. Study-wide findings and caveats: The CD4 and CD8 compartments had a small share of their clonotypes in common.

This clonotype was detected only a few times. Its antigen is currently unknown. Trimming removed 11 bases from V and 0 bases from J; junction bases left unmatched: 11. Germline CDR1 MNHNS, CDR2 SASEGT. This CDR3 spans 16 amino acids. As TCR cDNA was made by 5'RACE template switching, a universal primer site and UMIs were added. TCRdb passed the 5' RACE reads through MiXCR, listing each CDR3 protein once. The table includes a few hundred thousand distinct CDR3 sequences, around 7.3% detected once. The sample was PBMCs, taken roughly seven weeks after the first yellow fever vaccination. The chain uses TRBV6-1 and TRBJ2-4; 9 nucleotides match TRBD1. The TCR originated in a man between 18 and 29 years old who received the YFV17D yellow fever vaccine. CDR3 DNA sequence: TGTGCCGCCGACAGGGGGTCCCTCCTAGCCAAAAACATTCAGTACTTC. This gives the protein CAADRGSLLAKNIQYF.